What follows are 16 T cell receptor beta chains derived from one specimen sequenced in a study of long-term antiretroviral therapy in people with HIV. Run at survey level, the immunoSEQ assay was version v3.0. Sequencing used immunoSEQ multiplex PCR; TCRdb keeps in-frame clones, though not all of them. The sample lists 45,000 or so clones; 90% to 95% were seen once. Sequencing used unsorted PBMCs, obtained 3.7 years after starting antiretroviral therapy. The source is a woman aged 50 to 60 with HIV.

The chain is built from TRBV13 and TRBJ2-7; 10 positions agree with TRBD1. Trimming at V came to 2 bases and at J to 2 bases, leaving 3 bases not matched to a gene. The CDR3 consists of 15 residues. Per germline, CDR1 PRHDT and CDR2 FYEKMQ (reference sequence). CDR3 protein: CASSLSGTGAYEQYF. Written as DNA, the CDR3 is TGTGCCAGCAGCTTATCCGGGACAGGGGCCTACGAGCAGTACTTC.

This chain connects TRBV9 to TRBJ2-3; D ambiguous. This CDR3 contains 14 residues. Germline CDR1 and CDR2: SGDLS and YYNGEE. With 0 bases removed from V and 8 bases from J, the gap between germline ends came to 13 bases. The CDR3 region is CASSVESRMGTQYF. The CDR3 region has the DNA TGTGCCAGCAGCGTAGAGTCTAGAATGGGTACGCAGTATTTT.

V and J are TRBV11-2 and TRBJ1-2; maybe TRBD1 (5 bases). This CDR3 is 13 amino acids long. CDR1 is SGHAT, CDR2 FQNNGV, per germline. V was trimmed by 2 bases and J by 8 bases, leaving 12 bases between them. CDR3 bases: TGTGCCAGCAGCTTAAGGTGGGACGGGGGCTACACCTTC. Translation gives CASSLRWDGGYTF.

The V gene is TRBV6-6, the J gene TRBJ1-4; D ambiguous. Per germline, CDR1 MNHNY and CDR2 SVGAGI (reference sequence). The CDR3 runs 11 residues. V was pared by 4 bases and J by 7 bases, with 4 bases between. CDR3: CASSFSEKLFF. DNA for the CDR3: TGTGCCAGCAGTTTCAGTGAAAAACTGTTTTTT.

The genes are TRBV5-1 and TRBJ2-7; 7 bases are shared with TRBD2. With 3 bases clipped from V and 7 bases from J, the junction kept 13 bases outside the gene matches. The CDR3 totals 15 residues. The germline V gene encodes CDR1 SGHRS and CDR2 YFSETQ. The CDR3 DNA reads as TGCGCCAGCAGCTGGGGCGGGGGAGGTAATCTGGAGCAGTACTTC. Residues: CASSWGGGGNLEQYF.

The chain recombines TRBV2 with TRBJ1-5, with D possibly TRBD1 on 5 matching bases. The CDR3 runs to 13 residues. The V end lost 7 bases, the J end lost 3 bases, and 10 bases lay between the germline ends. Germline lookup yields CDR1 SNHLY and CDR2 FYNNEI. Here the CDR3 DNA reads TGTGCCAGCACCAGGGAGGCCAATCAGCCCCAGCATTTT. Amino acids: CASTREANQPQHF.

This rearrangement joins TRBV7-2 to TRBJ2-3; tentative D call: TRBD2 (7 bases). Trimming shortened V by 1 base and J by 2 bases, and 10 bases separated the two germline ends. CDR1 and CDR2 (germline): SGHTA, FQGNSA. The CDR3 extends over 15 amino acids. The CDR3 loop is CASSLGAGATDTQYF. In DNA form, the CDR3 reads TGTGCCAGCAGCTTAGGGGCGGGGGCCACAGATACGCAGTATTTT.

This sequence joins TRBV11-2 and TRBJ2-7; TRBD1 matches 7 bases. The germline V gene has CDR1 SGHAT and CDR2 FQNNGV. The CDR3 extends over 13 amino acids. V lost 4 bases, J lost 5 bases, and 5 bases stayed unmatched. CDR3 amino acids: CASSSTGAHEQYF. CDR3 nucleotides: TGTGCCAGCAGCTCCACAGGGGCCCACGAGCAGTACTTC. Looking up the rest from reference TRBV11-2 and TRBJ2-7 gives the full variable domain: EAGVAQSPRYKIIEKRQSVAFWCNPISGHATLYWYQQILGQGPKLLIQFQNNGVVDDSQLPKDRFSAERLKGVDSTLKIQPAKLEDSAVYLCASSSTGAHEQYFGPGTRLTVT.

V gene TRBV7-2 combines with J gene TRBJ2-4; D is perhaps TRBD1 (6 bases). Germline V gene sequence: CDR1 SGHTA, CDR2 FQGNSA. The V and J ends lost 1 base and 2 bases respectively, with 12 bases between them. CDR3 length: 16 amino acids. CDR3 sequence (DNA): TGTGCCAGCAGCTTAGGTCAGGGGTTTACCAAAAACATTCAGTACTTC. Translating it yields CASSLGQGFTKNIQYF.

This chain links TRBV7-9 with TRBJ2-7; 8 bases are a match to TRBD1. Germline CDR1 and CDR2: SEHNR and FQNEAQ (reference sequence). This CDR3 is 13 amino acids long. V shed 6 bases and J 3 bases; nucleotides not matched to a gene: 4. DNA of the CDR3: TGTGCCAGCAGTCTGGGACAGGTCTACGAGCAGTACTTC. Amino acids: CASSLGQVYEQYF.

This clone was recorded once. One junction end does not reproduce the germline sequence, and a read error may be involved. The gene calls are TRBV6-6 and TRBJ2-3; TRBD1 might be the D (6 bases). The CDR3 totals 15 residues. The germline V gene encodes CDR1 MNHNY and CDR2 SVGAGI (reference sequence). In DNA, the CDR3 is TGTGCCAGCAGCATATTGGACAGTCCCACAGATATGCAGTATTTT. Its translation: CASSILDSPTDMQYF.

V usage is TRBV5-1 and J usage is TRBJ1-2, with 7 bases lining up with TRBD1. Trimming at V came to 1 base and at J to 8 bases, leaving 14 bases not matched to a gene. The CDR3 is 16 residues long. Germline CDR1 is SGHRS and CDR2 is YFSETQ. The CDR3 DNA is TGCGCCAGCAGCTTGCTTGAAGGGGGCCTCACAAGGGGCTACACCTTC. It specifies CASSLLEGGLTRGYTF.

The V call is TRBV7-2, the J call TRBJ2-7, with 7 bases that match TRBD1. Losses at the gene ends were 5 bases for V and 2 bases for J; bases not matched to a gene: 6. The germline V gene encodes CDR1 SGHTA and CDR2 FQGNSA. CDR3 length: 14 residues. This CDR3 reads CASSLQGRPYEQYF. The CDR3 DNA reads as TGTGCCAGCAGCCTACAGGGGCGCCCCTACGAGCAGTACTTC. Full variable domain (missing parts from reference TRBV7-2 and TRBJ2-7): GAGVSQSPSNKVTEKGKDVELRCDPISGHTALYWYRQSLGQGLEFLIYFQGNSAPDKSGLPSDRFSAERTGGSVSTLTIQRTQQEDSAVYLCASSLQGRPYEQYFGPGTRLTVT.

The V call is TRBV19, the J call TRBJ1-1, with D unclear. V shed 3 bases and J shed 1 base, with 6 bases lying between them. Germline V CDR1 and CDR2: LNHDA, SQIVND (reference sequence). This CDR3 has 13 amino acids. CDR3 region: CASSMGWNTEAFF. The CDR3 nucleotides are TGTGCCAGTAGTATGGGATGGAACACTGAAGCTTTCTTT.

The chain links TRBV28 to TRBJ1-1, with no clear D. The germline V and J ends were trimmed by 6 bases and 5 bases, with 10 bases remaining between them. CDR3 length: 12 amino acids. Germline CDR1 and CDR2: MDHEN and SYDVKM. Here the CDR3 reads CASRRSWTEAFF. In DNA, the CDR3 is TGTGCCAGCAGGAGAAGCTGGACTGAAGCTTTCTTT.

The chain has TRBV5-1 and TRBJ2-5; D is unclear. Germline V gene data show CDR1 as SGHRS and CDR2 as YFSETQ. V was trimmed by 5 bases and J by 1 base, leaving 3 bases between them. The CDR3 loop spans 11 amino acids. CDR3 region: CASRLQETQYF. CDR3 in DNA: TGCGCCAGCAGACTCCAAGAGACCCAGTACTTC.